This TCR beta chain was captured by sequencing in a study of blood T cell repertoires in COVID-19. Only in-frame clones appear in the TCRdb table, and some are missing; sequencing was by immunoSEQ multiplex PCR. The repertoire has 100,000 to 120,000 clones, nearly 90% of them found once; the top ten carry 8.4%. This clone was seen just once. V trimming: 0 bases; J trimming: 2 bases; junction bases outside the gene matches: 5. CDR1 is KGHSH and CDR2 is LQKENI in the germline V gene. This CDR3 comprises 17 residues. Sequenced: peripheral blood. This sequence joins TRBV18 and TRBJ2-2, with 8 bases identical to TRBD1. The TCR sequence derives from a woman between 65 and 79 years old who had recovered from COVID-19. CDR3 in amino acids: CASSPPQGAPNTGELFF. CDR3 DNA: TGTGCCAGCTCACCACCGCAGGGGGCCCCCAACACCGGGGAGCTGTTTTTT.